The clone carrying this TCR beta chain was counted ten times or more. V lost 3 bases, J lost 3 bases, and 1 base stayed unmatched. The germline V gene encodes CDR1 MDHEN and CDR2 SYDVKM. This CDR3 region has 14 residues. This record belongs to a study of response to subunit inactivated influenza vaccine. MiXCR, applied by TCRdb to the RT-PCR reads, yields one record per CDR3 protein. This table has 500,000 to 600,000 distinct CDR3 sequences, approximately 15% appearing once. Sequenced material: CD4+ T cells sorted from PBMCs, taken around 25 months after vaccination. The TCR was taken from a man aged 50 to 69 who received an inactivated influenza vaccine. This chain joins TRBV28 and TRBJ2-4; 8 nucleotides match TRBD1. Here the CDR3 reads CASSFTGGKNIQYF. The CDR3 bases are TGTGCCAGCAGTTTCACAGGGGGCAAAAACATTCAGTACTTC.